This TCR beta chain was sequenced in a study of radiation and T cells in renal cell carcinoma. Study findings and constraints: In blood, top tumor clones expanded by 2 weeks, shrinking by 4.

Only in-frame clones appear in the TCRdb table, and some are missing; sequencing was by immunoSEQ multiplex PCR. This sample has roughly 100,000 clones, with 70% to 85% found just once. In germline, CDR1 is MNHNS, CDR2 SASEGT. The CDR3 is made up of 12 amino acids. V dropped 8 bases and J dropped 4 bases, with 11 bases sitting between them. About this clone: Its antigen is currently unknown.

Time point in this sample: blood 4 weeks post-SBRT, at nephrectomy. As to treatment: 15 Gy SBRT to primary tumor, nephrectomy 4 weeks later. Nephrectomy followed 15 Gy stereotactic body radiation by 4 weeks. Radiation-treated patients gave blood at baseline, week 2 and week 4. This receptor was obtained from a man aged 55 to 70 with renal cell carcinoma. The J gene is TRBJ2-5, the V gene TRBV6-1; possible D gene TRBD2, 6 bases. The specimen was blood, collected from a patient whose treatment included radiotherapy and nephrectomy. CDR3: CASGRGRETQYF. CDR3 coding DNA: TGTGCCAGCGGGCGGGGTCGAGAGACCCAGTACTTC.